Given below is one TCR beta chain in context. Using immunoSEQ multiplex PCR, the repertoire was profiled, and TCRdb retains in-frame clones only, with some absent. Of about 220,000 clones in the sample, roughly four fifths were seen once. The sample belongs to a study of blood T cell repertoires in COVID-19. Participants' reported clinical history set cohort assignment. The receptor's source is a woman in her thirties or forties with acute COVID-19. Sequenced material: PBMCs or T cells enriched from blood (not recorded which).

The CDR3 loop reads CASSPSTGENTGELFF. The CDR3 DNA follows: TGCGCCAGCAGTCCTTCGACAGGAGAGAACACCGGGGAGCTGTTTTTT. V gene TRBV4-1 combines with J gene TRBJ2-2; D may be TRBD1 (6 bases). Germline V gene lookup returns CDR1 MGHRA and CDR2 YSYEKL. V was cut by 6 bases and J by 1 base, with 15 bases left in between. This CDR3 spans 16 amino acids.